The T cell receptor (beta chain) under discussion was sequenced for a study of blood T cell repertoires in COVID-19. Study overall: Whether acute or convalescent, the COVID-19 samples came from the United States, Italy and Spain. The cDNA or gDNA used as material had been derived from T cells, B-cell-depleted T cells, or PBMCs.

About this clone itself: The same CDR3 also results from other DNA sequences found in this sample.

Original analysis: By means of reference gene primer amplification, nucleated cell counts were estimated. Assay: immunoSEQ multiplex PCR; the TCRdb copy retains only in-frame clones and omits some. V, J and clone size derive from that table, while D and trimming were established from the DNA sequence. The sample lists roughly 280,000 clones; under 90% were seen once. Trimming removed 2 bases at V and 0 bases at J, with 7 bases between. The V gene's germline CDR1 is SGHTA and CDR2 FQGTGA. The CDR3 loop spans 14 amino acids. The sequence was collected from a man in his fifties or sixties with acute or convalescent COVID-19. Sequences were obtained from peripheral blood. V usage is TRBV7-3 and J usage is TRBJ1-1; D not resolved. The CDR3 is CASSLRGLNTEAFF. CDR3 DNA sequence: TGTGCCAGCAGCTTACGGGGTCTGAACACTGAAGCTTTCTTT.